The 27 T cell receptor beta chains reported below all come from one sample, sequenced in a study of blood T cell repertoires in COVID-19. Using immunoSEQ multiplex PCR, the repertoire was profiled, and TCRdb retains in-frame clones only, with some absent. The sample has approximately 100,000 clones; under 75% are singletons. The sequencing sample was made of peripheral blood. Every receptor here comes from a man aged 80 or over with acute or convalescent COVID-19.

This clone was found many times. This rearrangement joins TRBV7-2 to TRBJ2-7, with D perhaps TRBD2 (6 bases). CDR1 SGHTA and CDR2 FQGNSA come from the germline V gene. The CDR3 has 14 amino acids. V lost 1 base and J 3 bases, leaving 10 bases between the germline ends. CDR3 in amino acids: CASSLDGRNYEQYF. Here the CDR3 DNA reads TGTGCCAGCAGCTTAGATGGGAGGAACTACGAGCAGTACTTC.

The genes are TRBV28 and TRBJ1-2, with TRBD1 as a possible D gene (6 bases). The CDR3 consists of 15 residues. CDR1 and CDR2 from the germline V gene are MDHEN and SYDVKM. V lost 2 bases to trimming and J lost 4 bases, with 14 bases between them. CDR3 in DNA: TGTGCCAGCAGTTTAATCGCGGCAGGGGTCTATGGCTACACCTTC. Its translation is CASSLIAAGVYGYTF.

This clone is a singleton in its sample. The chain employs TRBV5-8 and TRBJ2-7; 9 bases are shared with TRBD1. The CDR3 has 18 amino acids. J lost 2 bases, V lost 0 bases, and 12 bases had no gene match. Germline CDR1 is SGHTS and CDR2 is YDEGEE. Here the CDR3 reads CASSLAFGRGTGPYEQYF. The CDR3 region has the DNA TGTGCCAGCAGCTTGGCCTTCGGTAGGGGGACAGGGCCCTACGAGCAGTACTTC.

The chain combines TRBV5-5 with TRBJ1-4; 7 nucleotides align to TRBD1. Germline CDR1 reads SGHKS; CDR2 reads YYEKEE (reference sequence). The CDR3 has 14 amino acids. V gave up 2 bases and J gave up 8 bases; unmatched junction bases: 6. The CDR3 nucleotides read TGTGCCAGCAGCTTCAAGGGGGCTGGCGAAAAACTGTTTTTT. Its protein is CASSFKGAGEKLFF.

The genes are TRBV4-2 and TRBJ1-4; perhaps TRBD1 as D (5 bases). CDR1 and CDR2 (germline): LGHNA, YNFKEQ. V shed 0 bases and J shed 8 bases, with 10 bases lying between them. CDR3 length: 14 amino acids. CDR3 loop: CASSQEGGEEKLFF. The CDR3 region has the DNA TGTGCCAGCAGCCAAGAGGGAGGGGAGGAAAAACTGTTTTTT.

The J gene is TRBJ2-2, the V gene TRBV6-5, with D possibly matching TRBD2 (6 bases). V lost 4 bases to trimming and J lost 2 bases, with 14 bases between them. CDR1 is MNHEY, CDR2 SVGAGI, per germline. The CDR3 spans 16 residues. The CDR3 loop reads CASSSPGGANTGELFF. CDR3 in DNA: TGTGCCAGCAGTTCCCCTGGCGGGGCAAACACCGGGGAGCTGTTTTTT.

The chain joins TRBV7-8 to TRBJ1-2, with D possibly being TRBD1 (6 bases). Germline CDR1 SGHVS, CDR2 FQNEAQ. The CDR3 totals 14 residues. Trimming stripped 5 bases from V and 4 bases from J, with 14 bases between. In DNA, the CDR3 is TGTGCCAGCAGCAAACAGGGACTAGGCTATGGCTACACCTTC. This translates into CASSKQGLGYGYTF.

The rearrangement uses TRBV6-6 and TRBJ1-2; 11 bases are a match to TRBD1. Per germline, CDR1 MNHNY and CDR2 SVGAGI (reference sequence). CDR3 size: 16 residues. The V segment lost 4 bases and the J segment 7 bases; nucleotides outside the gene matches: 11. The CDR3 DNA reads TGTGCCAGCAGTTCTCAAATGGGACAGGGGGGTTCTGGCTACACCTTC. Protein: CASSSQMGQGGSGYTF.

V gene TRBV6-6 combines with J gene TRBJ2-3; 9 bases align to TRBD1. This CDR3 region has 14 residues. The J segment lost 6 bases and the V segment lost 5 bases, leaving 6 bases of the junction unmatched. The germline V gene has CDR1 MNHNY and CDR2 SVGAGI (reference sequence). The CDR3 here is CASSPGTGSDTQYF. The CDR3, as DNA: TGTGCCAGCAGTCCCGGGACAGGGTCGGATACGCAGTATTTT.

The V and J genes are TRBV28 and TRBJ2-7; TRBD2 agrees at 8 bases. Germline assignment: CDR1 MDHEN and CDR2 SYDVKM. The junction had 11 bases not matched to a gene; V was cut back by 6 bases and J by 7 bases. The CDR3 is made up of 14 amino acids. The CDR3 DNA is TGTGCCAGCAGCTTCAGAAGCGGGAGAGGAGAGCAGTACTTC. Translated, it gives CASSFRSGRGEQYF.

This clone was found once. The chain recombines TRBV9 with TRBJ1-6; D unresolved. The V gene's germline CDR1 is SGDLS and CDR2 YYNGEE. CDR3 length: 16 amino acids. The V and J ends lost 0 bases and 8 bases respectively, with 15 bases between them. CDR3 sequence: CASSVEGGFTDSPLHF. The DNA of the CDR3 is TGTGCCAGCAGCGTAGAAGGAGGCTTTACTGATTCACCCCTCCACTTT.

The CDR3 reads CASSLKLNQPQHF. The CDR3 DNA reads as TGTGCCAGCAGTCTAAAACTTAATCAGCCCCAGCATTTT. The chain joins TRBV27 to TRBJ1-5; no definite D call. Germline values: CDR1 MNHEY, CDR2 SMNVEV (reference sequence). Trimming pared 5 bases from V and 4 bases from J, leaving 9 bases between. The CDR3 consists of 13 residues.

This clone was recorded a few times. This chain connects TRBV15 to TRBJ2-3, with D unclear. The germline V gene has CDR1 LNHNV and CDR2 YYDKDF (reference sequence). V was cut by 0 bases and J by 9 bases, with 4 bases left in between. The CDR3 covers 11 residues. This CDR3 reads CATSRDRTQYF. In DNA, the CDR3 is TGTGCCACCAGCAGAGATCGGACGCAGTATTTT.

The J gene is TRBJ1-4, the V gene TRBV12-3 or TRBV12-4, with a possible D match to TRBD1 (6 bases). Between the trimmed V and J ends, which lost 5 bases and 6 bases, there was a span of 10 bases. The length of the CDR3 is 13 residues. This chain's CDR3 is CASSGGGYEKLFF. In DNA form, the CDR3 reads TGTGCCAGCAGTGGGGGGGGCTATGAAAAACTGTTTTTT.

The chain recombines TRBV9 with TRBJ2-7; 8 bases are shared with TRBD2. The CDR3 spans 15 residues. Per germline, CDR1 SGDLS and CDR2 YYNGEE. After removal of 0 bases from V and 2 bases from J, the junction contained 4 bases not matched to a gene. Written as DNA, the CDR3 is TGTGCCAGCAGCGTAGGTCCAGCGGGAGCCTACGAGCAGTACTTC. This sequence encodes CASSVGPAGAYEQYF. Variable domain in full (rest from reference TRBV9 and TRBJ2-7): DSGVTQTPKHLITATGQRVTLRCSPRSGDLSVYWYQQSLDQGLQFLIQYYNGEERAKGNILERFSAQQFPDLHSELNLSSLELGDSALYFCASSVGPAGAYEQYFGPGTRLTVT.

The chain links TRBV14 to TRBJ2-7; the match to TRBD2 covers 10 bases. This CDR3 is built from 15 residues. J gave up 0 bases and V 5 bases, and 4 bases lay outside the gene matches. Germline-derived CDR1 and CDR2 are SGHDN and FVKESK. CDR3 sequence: CASSSGTSVSYEQYF. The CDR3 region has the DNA TGTGCCAGCAGCTCCGGGACTAGCGTCTCCTACGAGCAGTACTTC.

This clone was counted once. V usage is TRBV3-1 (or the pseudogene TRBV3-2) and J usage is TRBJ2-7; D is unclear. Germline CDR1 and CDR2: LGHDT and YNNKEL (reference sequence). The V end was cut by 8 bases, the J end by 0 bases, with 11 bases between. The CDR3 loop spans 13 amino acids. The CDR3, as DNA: TGTGCCAGCCGTTCCAGTCTCTCCTACGAGCAGTACTTC. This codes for CASRSSLSYEQYF.

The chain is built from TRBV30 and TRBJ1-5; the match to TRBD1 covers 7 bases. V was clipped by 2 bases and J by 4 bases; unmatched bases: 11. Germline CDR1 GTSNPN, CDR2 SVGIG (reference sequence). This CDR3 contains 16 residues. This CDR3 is CAWSWGKRQGNQPQHF. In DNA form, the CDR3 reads TGTGCCTGGAGTTGGGGAAAAAGACAGGGAAATCAGCCCCAGCATTTT. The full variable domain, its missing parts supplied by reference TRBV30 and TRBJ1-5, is SQTIHQWPATLVQPVGSPLSLECTVEGTSNPNLYWYRQAAGRGLQLLFYSVGIGQISSEVPQNLSASRPQDRQFILSSKKLLLSDSGFYLCAWSWGKRQGNQPQHFGDGTRLSIL.

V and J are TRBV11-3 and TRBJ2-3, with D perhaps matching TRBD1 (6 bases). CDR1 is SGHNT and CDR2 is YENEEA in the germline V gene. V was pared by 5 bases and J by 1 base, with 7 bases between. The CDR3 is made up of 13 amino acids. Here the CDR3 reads CASSHRGTDTQYF. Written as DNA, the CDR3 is TGTGCCAGCAGCCACAGGGGCACAGATACGCAGTATTTT.

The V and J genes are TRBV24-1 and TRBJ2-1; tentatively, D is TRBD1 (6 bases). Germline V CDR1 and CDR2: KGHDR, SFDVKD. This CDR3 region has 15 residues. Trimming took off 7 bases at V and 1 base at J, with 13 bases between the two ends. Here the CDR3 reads CATSPTGISYNEQFF. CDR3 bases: TGTGCCACCAGCCCGACAGGAATTTCCTACAATGAGCAGTTCTTC.

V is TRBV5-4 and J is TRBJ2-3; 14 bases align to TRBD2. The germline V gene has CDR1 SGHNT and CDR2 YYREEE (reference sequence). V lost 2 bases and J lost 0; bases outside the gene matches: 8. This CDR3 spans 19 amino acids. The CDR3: CASSLGLAGGYTSTDTQYF. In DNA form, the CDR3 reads TGTGCCAGCAGCTTAGGACTAGCGGGAGGCTACACTAGCACAGATACGCAGTATTTT.

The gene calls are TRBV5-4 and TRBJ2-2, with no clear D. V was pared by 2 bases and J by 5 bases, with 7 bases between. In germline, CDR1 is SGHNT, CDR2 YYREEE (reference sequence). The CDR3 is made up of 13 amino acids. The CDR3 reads CASSLQNTGELFF. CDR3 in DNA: TGTGCCAGCAGCTTACAGAATACCGGGGAGCTGTTTTTT.

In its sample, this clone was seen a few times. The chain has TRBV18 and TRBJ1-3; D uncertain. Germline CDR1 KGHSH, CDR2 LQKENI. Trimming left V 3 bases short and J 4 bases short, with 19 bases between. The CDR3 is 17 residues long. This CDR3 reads CASSPVATGSSGNTIYF. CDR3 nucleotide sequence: TGTGCCAGCTCACCGGTTGCAACCGGGAGTTCCGGAAACACCATATATTTT.

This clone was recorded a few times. The CDR3 DNA is TGTGCCAGCAGGCGATTGCGGGAGGTGGGGATCGGGGAGCTGTTTTTT. It is translated as CASRRLREVGIGELFF. V usage is TRBV28 and J usage is TRBJ2-2, with 8 bases that match TRBD2. Germline-derived CDR1 and CDR2 are MDHEN and SYDVKM. V was pared by 6 bases and J by 7 bases, with 13 bases of the junction left unmatched. This CDR3 comprises 16 residues. The complete variable domain, with remaining parts taken from reference TRBV28 and TRBJ2-2, reads DVKVTQSSRYLVKRTGEKVFLECVQDMDHENMFWYRQDPGLGLRLIYFSYDVKMKEKGDIPEGYSVSREKKERFSLILESASTNQTSMYLCASRRLREVGIGELFFGEGSRLTVL.

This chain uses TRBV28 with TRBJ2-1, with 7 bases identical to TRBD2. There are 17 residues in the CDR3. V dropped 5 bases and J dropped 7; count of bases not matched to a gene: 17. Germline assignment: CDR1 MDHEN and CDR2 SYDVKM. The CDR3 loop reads CASSTLWGGGPINEQFF. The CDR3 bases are TGTGCCAGCAGTACTCTTTGGGGCGGGGGACCTATAAATGAGCAGTTCTTC.

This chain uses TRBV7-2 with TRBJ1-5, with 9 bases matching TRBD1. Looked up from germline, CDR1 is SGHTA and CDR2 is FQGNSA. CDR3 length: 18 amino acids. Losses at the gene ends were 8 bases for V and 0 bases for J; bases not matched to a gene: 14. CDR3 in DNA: TGTGCCAGCCGGGCGGGACAGGGTGGAACTTATAGCAATCAGCCCCAGCATTTT. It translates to CASRAGQGGTYSNQPQHF.

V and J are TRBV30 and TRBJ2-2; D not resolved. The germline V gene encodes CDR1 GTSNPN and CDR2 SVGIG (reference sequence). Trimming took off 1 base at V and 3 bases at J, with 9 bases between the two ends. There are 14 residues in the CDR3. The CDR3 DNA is TGTGCCTGGAGTGAGGTAGCCGACACCGGGGAGCTGTTTTTT. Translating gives CAWSEVADTGELFF. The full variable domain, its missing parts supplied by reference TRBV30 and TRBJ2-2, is SQTIHQWPATLVQPVGSPLSLECTVEGTSNPNLYWYRQAAGRGLQLLFYSVGIGQISSEVPQNLSASRPQDRQFILSSKKLLLSDSGFYLCAWSEVADTGELFFGEGSRLTVL.